The next 22 T cell receptor beta chains were all read from a single sample in a study of T cell responses to AZD1222 COVID-19 vaccine. Clones were sequenced by immunoSEQ multiplex PCR, and TCRdb holds only the in-frame ones, with some missing. The sample contains roughly 120,000 clones, 88% of which appear only once. The sample was peripheral blood, taken 28 days after the second AZD1222 dose. The receptors derive from an adult who received the AZD1222 COVID-19 vaccine.

V is TRBV5-6 and J is TRBJ1-4; D is ambiguous. Trimming left V 1 base short and J 0 bases short, with 7 bases between. Germline CDR1 reads SGHDT; CDR2 reads YYEEEE. The CDR3 extends over 15 amino acids. Written as DNA, the CDR3 is TGTGCCAGCAGCTTGTTGTTTGCAACTAATGAAAAACTGTTTTTT. Translation: CASSLLFATNEKLFF.

Only a few counts were recorded for this clone. This sequence joins TRBV12-3 or TRBV12-4 and TRBJ1-1; the D is unclear. The CDR3 covers 12 residues. V gave up 3 bases and J gave up 7 bases, with 9 bases separating them. The CDR3 DNA reads as TGTGCCAGCAGTTTTCAGGCTGTTGAAGCTTTCTTT. Translating gives CASSFQAVEAFF.

The chain carries TRBV10-3 and TRBJ1-4; 7 nucleotides match TRBD1. Looked up from germline, CDR1 is ENHRY and CDR2 is SYGVKD. CDR3 length: 13 amino acids. V lost 6 bases and J lost 5; bases outside the gene matches: 3. The CDR3 protein is CAIRGTENEKLFF. Here the CDR3 DNA reads TGTGCCATCAGGGGGACAGAGAATGAAAAACTGTTTTTT.

Worth noting for this clone: The sample carries other DNA sequences with the same CDR3. The chain recombines TRBV12-3 or TRBV12-4 with TRBJ1-1; TRBD1 is a possible D gene (5 bases). Trimming removed 3 bases at V and 3 bases at J, with 8 bases between. The CDR3 is 13 amino acids. Here the CDR3 DNA reads TGTGCCAGCAGTTTGGGGCGATACACTGAAGCTTTCTTT. It yields the protein CASSLGRYTEAFF.

The genes are TRBV5-1 and TRBJ1-2; D gene unclear. Germline V gene sequence: CDR1 SGHRS, CDR2 YFSETQ. This CDR3 has 13 amino acids. V lost 4 bases and J lost 4, with 11 bases in between. CDR3 protein: CASSPDDGYGYTF. The CDR3 bases are TGCGCCAGCAGCCCGGATGATGGCTATGGCTACACCTTC.

This clone came up once. The rearrangement joins TRBV20-1 to TRBJ1-4; possibly TRBD1 for D (5 bases). Germline CDR1 is DFQATT and CDR2 is SNEGSKA (reference sequence). The CDR3 extends over 11 amino acids. The CDR3 nucleotides read TGCTTACTGGGAAGGGGTGAAAAACTGTTTTTT. It encodes CLLGRGEKLFF.

The rearrangement uses TRBV4-3 and TRBJ2-5; the match to TRBD1 covers 7 bases. V dropped 3 bases and J dropped 1; count of bases not matched to a gene: 2. CDR3 length: 14 amino acids. Germline V gene data show CDR1 as LGHNA and CDR2 as YSLEER. CDR3 protein: CASSQTGFQETQYF. CDR3 coding DNA: TGCGCCAGCAGCCAGACAGGGTTCCAAGAGACCCAGTACTTC.

CDR3 nucleotide sequence: TGCAGCGGAGCCGGGACAACCAAAAACATTCAGTACTTC. As protein: CSGAGTTKNIQYF. The V call is TRBV29-1, the J call TRBJ2-4, with D perhaps TRBD1 (6 bases). The length of the CDR3 is 13 residues. CDR1 is SQVTM and CDR2 is ANQGSEA in the germline V gene. The V gene lost 7 bases and the J gene lost 2 bases, with 12 bases spanning the gap.

The chain combines TRBV7-2 with TRBJ2-6; D uncertain. Trimming took 5 bases from V and 1 from J, leaving 6 bases between them. Looked up from germline, CDR1 is SGHTA and CDR2 is FQGNSA. The CDR3 is 14 amino acids. This CDR3 reads CASSAQSGANVLTF. CDR3 nucleotides: TGTGCCAGCAGCGCACAATCTGGGGCCAACGTCCTGACTTTC.

The V and J genes are TRBV7-9 and TRBJ1-2, with D hard to call. From germline, CDR1 is SEHNR and CDR2 FQNEAQ (reference sequence). Trimming shortened V by 3 bases and J by 4 bases, and 12 bases separated the two germline ends. The CDR3 loop spans 14 amino acids. The CDR3 region has the DNA TGTGCCAGCAGCTTTGCGGGCGAGGGCTATGGCTACACCTTC. This sequence encodes CASSFAGEGYGYTF. Full variable domain (missing parts from reference TRBV7-9 and TRBJ1-2): DTGVSQNPRHKITKRGQNVTFRCDPISEHNRLYWYRQTLGQGPEFLTYFQNEAQLEKSRLLSDRFSAERPKGSFSTLEIQRTEQGDSAMYLCASSFAGEGYGYTFGSGTRLTVV.

This clone was picked up a small number of times. This chain uses TRBV7-2 with TRBJ1-5, with 8 bases fitting TRBD1. The J segment lost 6 bases and the V segment lost 5 bases, leaving 9 bases of the junction unmatched. CDR1 and CDR2 (germline): SGHTA, FQGNSA. The CDR3 spans 15 residues. CDR3 loop: CASSVTGEYFQPQHF. The CDR3 DNA reads TGTGCCAGCAGCGTGACAGGGGAATATTTTCAGCCCCAGCATTTT.

The chain carries TRBV5-5 and TRBJ2-5; TRBD1 is a possible D gene (6 bases). There are 14 residues in the CDR3. V was cut by 4 bases and J by 1 base, with 11 bases left in between. Germline V gene sequence: CDR1 SGHKS, CDR2 YYEKEE (reference sequence). The CDR3 DNA sequence: TGTGCCAGCAGCACCTGGACAGCCCAAGAGACCCAGTACTTC. It encodes CASSTWTAQETQYF.

V and J are TRBV7-2 and TRBJ2-7; D is unclear. The germline CDR1 and CDR2 sequences are SGHTA and FQGNSA. Trimming shortened V by 1 base and J by 3 bases, and 22 bases separated the two germline ends. The CDR3 contains 18 residues. CDR3 nucleotide sequence: TGTGCCAGCAGCTTAGTGGGCCGCAGTGTTTTGAGAGACTACGAGCAGTACTTC. Translation: CASSLVGRSVLRDYEQYF.

This clone was counted once. The V and J genes are TRBV6-5 and TRBJ1-2; D might be TRBD1 (5 bases). CDR1 is MNHEY, CDR2 SVGAGI, per germline. Trimming left V 4 bases short and J 5 bases short, with 8 bases between. The length of the CDR3 is 12 residues. In DNA, the CDR3 is TGTGCCAGCAGTTCGGGGGATTATGGCTACACCTTC. Protein: CASSSGDYGYTF.

The CDR3 DNA reads TGTGCCAGCAGTCCCGTCGGGACAAACGCCTACGAGCAGTACTTC. Translating gives CASSPVGTNAYEQYF. This chain joins TRBV28 and TRBJ2-7; D possibly corresponds to TRBD1 (6 bases). The V and J ends lost 5 bases and 2 bases respectively, with 16 bases between them. The germline gives CDR1 MDHEN, CDR2 SYDVKM. The CDR3 consists of 15 residues.

The gene calls are TRBV24-1 and TRBJ2-7; 8 nucleotides agree with TRBD1. V gave up 0 bases and J gave up 5 bases; unmatched junction bases: 2. From germline, CDR1 is KGHDR and CDR2 SFDVKD. CDR3 length: 14 amino acids. In DNA form, the CDR3 reads TGTGCCACCAGTGATTTGACAGGGGGAAACGAGCAGTACTTC. Encoded protein: CATSDLTGGNEQYF.

The gene calls are TRBV27 and TRBJ1-6; the D gene is possibly TRBD1 (5 bases). V shed 5 bases and J shed 10 bases, with 12 bases lying between them. CDR1 and CDR2 (germline): MNHEY, SMNVEV (reference sequence). The CDR3 length is 13 residues. CDR3 sequence: CASSIKGRSPLHF. The DNA for the CDR3 is TGTGCCAGCAGTATAAAGGGGAGGTCACCCCTCCACTTT.

The J gene is TRBJ2-3, the V gene TRBV11-3; no clear D. This CDR3 spans 13 amino acids. Trimming took 3 bases from V and 6 from J, leaving 10 bases between them. Germline CDR1 SGHNT, CDR2 YENEEA. CDR3 amino acids: CASSFRQPDTQYF. The CDR3 DNA reads TGTGCCAGCAGCTTCCGGCAGCCCGATACGCAGTATTTT.

V and J are TRBV5-1 and TRBJ2-2; no reliable D call. The germline V and J ends were trimmed by 2 bases and 5 bases, with 7 bases remaining between them. The CDR3 is 13 residues long. Germline V gene sequence: CDR1 SGHRS, CDR2 YFSETQ. The CDR3 DNA sequence: TGCGCCAGCAGCTTCTCACTAACCGGGGAGCTGTTTTTT. It encodes CASSFSLTGELFF.

The chain carries TRBV19 and TRBJ2-2, with D perhaps matching TRBD2 (6 bases). V was pared by 5 bases and J by 7 bases, with 11 bases between. There are 13 residues in the CDR3. Germline CDR1 LNHDA, CDR2 SQIVND (reference sequence). In DNA, the CDR3 is TGTGCCAGTAGTGAATGGGGGGTCGGGGAGCTGTTTTTT. Encoded protein: CASSEWGVGELFF. Together with reference TRBV19 and TRBJ2-2, the CDR3 gives the full variable domain: DGGITQSPKYLFRKEGQNVTLSCEQNLNHDAMYWYRQDPGQGLRLIYYSQIVNDFQKGDIAEGYSVSREKKESFPLTVTSAQKNPTAFYLCASSEWGVGELFFGEGSRLTVL.

CDR3 bases: TGTGCCACCAGCAGAGAATTGGGACAGGGTGGCTACACCTTC. Translating it yields CATSRELGQGGYTF. V usage is TRBV15 and J usage is TRBJ1-2; TRBD1 agrees at 9 bases. The germline V gene encodes CDR1 LNHNV and CDR2 YYDKDF (reference sequence). V gave up 0 bases and J gave up 7 bases; unmatched junction bases: 3. The CDR3 runs 14 residues.

The CDR3 here is CASSGRTGDGYTF. CDR3 DNA sequence: TGTGCCAGCAGCGGACGGACAGGGGATGGCTACACCTTC. The rearrangement links TRBV13 to TRBJ1-2; the match to TRBD1 covers 9 bases. The CDR3 totals 13 residues. Germline V lookup: CDR1 PRHDT, CDR2 FYEKMQ (reference sequence). Trimming removed 5 bases from V and 6 bases from J; junction bases left unmatched: 4.